The 14 T cell receptor beta chains reported below all come from one sample, sequenced in a study of early stage breast cancer tumors. Assay used: immunoSEQ multiplex PCR; TCRdb lists only in-frame clones, some missing. The sample includes 5,500 to 7,000 clones, 73% of them seen just once. Sequenced material: normal breast tissue next to the tumor. The receptors were sampled from a person aged 40-50 years with breast cancer.

This chain joins TRBV5-4 and TRBJ1-1; possibly TRBD1 for D (6 bases). Germline V gene data show CDR1 as SGHNT and CDR2 as YYREEE (reference sequence). Trimming cost V 4 bases and J 4 bases, with 14 bases left between them. The CDR3 length is 14 residues. DNA of the CDR3: TGTGCCAGCAGCACCAGGGGTCGTGCCACTGAAGCTTTCTTT. Residues: CASSTRGRATEAFF.

The chain employs TRBV15 and TRBJ1-2; D possibly corresponds to TRBD1 (6 bases). The CDR3 covers 14 residues. Between the trimmed V and J ends, which lost 4 bases and 8 bases, there was a span of 17 bases. CDR1 and CDR2 from the germline V gene are LNHNV and YYDKDF (reference sequence). CDR3 DNA: TGTGCCACCAGCACCGCCCTGGGGGCGGTGGGCTACACCTTC. Its protein is CATSTALGAVGYTF. The variable domain in full, with the rest retrieved from reference TRBV15 and TRBJ1-2, is DAMVIQNPRYQVTQFGKPVTLSCSQTLNHNVMYWYQQKSSQAPKLLFHYYDKDFNNEADTPDNFQSRRPNTSFCFLDIRSPGLGDTAMYLCATSTALGAVGYTFGSGTRLTVV.

The rearrangement joins TRBV6-5 to TRBJ2-1; the D gene is possibly TRBD1 (6 bases). Germline assignment: CDR1 MNHEY and CDR2 SVGAGI. The CDR3 extends over 15 amino acids. The ends were cut back, 5 bases at V and 6 bases at J, with 17 bases in the middle. In DNA, the CDR3 is TGTGCCAGCAGTAGACAGGTCATCCGGGTCAATGAGCAGTTCTTC. It encodes CASSRQVIRVNEQFF.

This clone was counted a few times. This rearrangement joins TRBV6-5 to TRBJ2-7; TRBD2 matches at 7 bases. The CDR3 covers 15 residues. CDR1 and CDR2 (germline): MNHEY, SVGAGI. Germline trimming cut 6 bases from V and 0 bases from J; bases unmatched to any gene: 8. CDR3 protein: CASRLSAGSSYEQYF. In nucleotides, the CDR3 is TGTGCCAGCAGGTTGTCAGCGGGGAGCTCCTACGAGCAGTACTTC.

The J gene is TRBJ2-7, the V gene TRBV7-9; the D gene is possibly TRBD2 (6 bases). Trimming took 1 base from V and 1 from J, leaving 14 bases between them. The CDR3 runs 16 residues. The germline V gene encodes CDR1 SEHNR and CDR2 FQNEAQ (reference sequence). The CDR3 region is CASSLGPEGSSYEQYF. CDR3 bases: TGTGCCAGCAGCTTAGGGCCGGAGGGCTCTTCCTACGAGCAGTACTTC.

This chain links TRBV5-1 with TRBJ2-7, with D hard to call. Trimming stripped 1 base from V and 5 bases from J, with 1 base between. Germline CDR1 is SGHRS and CDR2 is YFSETQ. The CDR3 covers 10 residues. The CDR3 DNA reads TGCGCCAGCAGCTTGCACGAGCAGTACTTC. It encodes CASSLHEQYF.

This chain connects TRBV10-3 to TRBJ1-4; D uncertain. The CDR3 is made up of 15 amino acids. With 4 bases removed from V and 0 bases from J, the gap between germline ends came to 9 bases. CDR1 is ENHRY, CDR2 SYGVKD, per germline. The CDR3 region is CAISADGATNEKLFF. The CDR3, as DNA: TGTGCCATCAGTGCGGACGGTGCAACTAATGAAAAACTGTTTTTT.

V usage is TRBV19 and J usage is TRBJ2-7; D remains ambiguous. Germline values: CDR1 LNHDA, CDR2 SQIVND (reference sequence). V was cut by 3 bases and J by 3 bases, with 15 bases left in between. The CDR3 runs to 15 residues. The CDR3: CASSMSGGMLYEQYF. The CDR3 DNA reads as TGTGCCAGTAGTATGTCCGGCGGTATGCTCTACGAGCAGTACTTC.

This rearrangement joins TRBV7-2 to TRBJ2-2; TRBD2 aligns across 9 bases. With 4 bases clipped from V and 1 base from J, the junction kept 4 bases outside the gene matches. Germline CDR1 and CDR2: SGHTA and FQGNSA. This CDR3 comprises 16 residues. In DNA form, the CDR3 reads TGTGCCAGCAGCTCCCTAGCGGGGCGGAACACCGGGGAGCTGTTTTTT. Protein sequence: CASSSLAGRNTGELFF. The whole variable domain, remainder taken from reference TRBV7-2 and TRBJ2-2, is GAGVSQSPSNKVTEKGKDVELRCDPISGHTALYWYRQSLGQGLEFLIYFQGNSAPDKSGLPSDRFSAERTGGSVSTLTIQRTQQEDSAVYLCASSSLAGRNTGELFFGEGSRLTVL.

The gene calls are TRBV18 and TRBJ2-1; 11 nucleotides line up with TRBD2. J gave up 2 bases and V 2 bases, and 8 bases lay outside the gene matches. This CDR3 region has 18 residues. CDR1 is KGHSH, CDR2 LQKENI, per germline. This CDR3 is CASSPTRVAGGPYNEQFF. Here the CDR3 DNA reads TGTGCCAGCTCACCAACGAGAGTAGCGGGAGGGCCCTACAATGAGCAGTTCTTC.

This clone is categorized as medium-sized. The rearrangement joins TRBV6-1 to TRBJ2-3; TRBD2 agrees at 7 bases. The germline V gene has CDR1 MNHNS and CDR2 SASEGT. V trimming: 3 bases; J trimming: 6 bases; junction bases outside the gene matches: 15. The CDR3 is 17 amino acids. The CDR3 sequence is CASSEEVGGGSRDTQYF. CDR3 nucleotides: TGTGCCAGCAGTGAGGAAGTCGGGGGAGGGTCTAGGGATACGCAGTATTTT.

The V gene is TRBV9, the J gene TRBJ1-5; D is possibly TRBD1 (5 bases). The germline V gene encodes CDR1 SGDLS and CDR2 YYNGEE. The CDR3 is 15 residues long. Trimming removed 4 bases at V and 5 bases at J, with 16 bases between. DNA of the CDR3: TGTGCCAGCAGCTTCACGGGGGACGGATATCAGCCCCAGCATTTT. As protein: CASSFTGDGYQPQHF.

This chain uses TRBV5-1 with TRBJ2-1; 12 positions agree with TRBD2. CDR3 length: 14 amino acids. Germline V CDR1 and CDR2: SGHRS, YFSETQ. Trimming at V came to 6 bases and at J to 7 bases, leaving 5 bases not matched to a gene. The CDR3: CASMMGLAGNEQFF. The CDR3 nucleotides read TGCGCCAGCATGATGGGACTAGCGGGTAATGAGCAGTTCTTC.

This chain uses TRBV5-1 with TRBJ2-1; D might be TRBD1 (6 bases). This CDR3 spans 15 amino acids. V was shortened by 5 bases and J by 4 bases, with 16 bases between the two germline ends. Germline V gives CDR1 SGHRS, CDR2 YFSETQ. CDR3 sequence reads: CASRKGDLRYNEQFF. Here the CDR3 DNA reads TGCGCCAGCAGAAAGGGGGACCTTAGGTACAATGAGCAGTTCTTC. The whole variable domain, remainder taken from reference TRBV5-1 and TRBJ2-1, is KAGVTQTPRYLIKTRGQQVTLSCSPISGHRSVSWYQQTPGQGLQFLFEYFSETQRNKGNFPGRFSGRQFSNSRSEMNVSTLELGDSALYLCASRKGDLRYNEQFFGPGTRLTVL.